The source of this T cell receptor beta chain is a study of blood T cell repertoires in COVID-19. Study at large: The study drew acute and convalescent COVID-19 samples from the United States, Italy and Spain. Sample material is recorded as cDNA or gDNA derived from T cells, B-cell-depleted T cells, or PBMCs.

Trimming took off 4 bases at V and 3 bases at J, with 14 bases between the two ends. CDR1 and CDR2 from the germline V gene are SGDLS and YYNGEE. The CDR3 sequence is 15 residues long. Method: immunoSEQ multiplex PCR; TCRdb's copy keeps in-frame clones and lacks some. The profile shows hundreds of thousands of clones, approximately 79% of them singletons. Everyone who took part was roughly 18 to 89 years old, and they came from about 23 US areas. Assignments of participants to cohorts depended upon their own reported clinical history. This chain connects TRBV9 to TRBJ2-1; a possible D gene is TRBD1 (6 bases). The TCR originated in a man aged 25-45 years with acute COVID-19. The source material was PBMCs or T cells enriched from blood (not recorded which). CDR3 nucleotides: TGTGCCAGCAGCTCCCGCTGGGACATCTACAATGAGCAGTTCTTC. This gives the protein CASSSRWDIYNEQFF.